This T cell receptor beta chain was identified in a study of cytomegalovirus exposure and HLA in healthy donors. In regard to this clone: Its antigen is as yet unknown.

This CDR3 contains 17 residues. A multiplex PCR was run with 60 Vbeta primers and 13 Jbeta primers. Sequencing was performed with immunoSEQ multiplex PCR; in TCRdb, only in-frame clones are kept and a portion is missing. The sample has 150,000 to 200,000 clones, almost 85% seen once; the top ten hold about 0.26%. Study findings and constraints: A list of approximately 160 TCR beta chains associated with cytomegalovirus was given.

Donors had nominal health at sampling but likely had unrecorded immune exposures. This receptor was obtained from a boy aged 5-17 years in good health and CMV-seronegative. The sample was PBMCs. This chain uses TRBV1 with TRBJ2-1; TRBD2, the table's D call, lacks a check against the DNA. TRBV1 is classified as a pseudogene. This chain's CDR3 is CTSSQDDWAGVYNEQFF. CDR3 DNA sequence: TGCACCAGCAGCCAAGACGACTGGGCGGGGGTTTACAATGAGCAGTTCTTC.